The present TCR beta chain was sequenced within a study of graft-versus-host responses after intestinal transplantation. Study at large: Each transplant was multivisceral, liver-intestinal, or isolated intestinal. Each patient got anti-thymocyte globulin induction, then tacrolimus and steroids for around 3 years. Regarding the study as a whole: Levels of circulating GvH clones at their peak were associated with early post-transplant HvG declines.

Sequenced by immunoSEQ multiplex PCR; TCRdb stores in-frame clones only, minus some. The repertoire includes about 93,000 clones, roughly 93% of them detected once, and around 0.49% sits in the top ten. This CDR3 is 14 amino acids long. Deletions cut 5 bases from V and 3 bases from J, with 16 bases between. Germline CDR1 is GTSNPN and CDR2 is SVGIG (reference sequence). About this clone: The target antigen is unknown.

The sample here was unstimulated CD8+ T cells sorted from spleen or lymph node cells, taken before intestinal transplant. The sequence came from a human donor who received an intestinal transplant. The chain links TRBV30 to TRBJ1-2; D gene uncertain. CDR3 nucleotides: TGTGCCTGGTCTTGGCAACCCGGGGACTATGGCTACACCTTC. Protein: CAWSWQPGDYGYTF. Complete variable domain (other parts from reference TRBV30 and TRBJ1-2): SQTIHQWPATLVQPVGSPLSLECTVEGTSNPNLYWYRQAAGRGLQLLFYSVGIGQISSEVPQNLSASRPQDRQFILSSKKLLLSDSGFYLCAWSWQPGDYGYTFGSGTRLTVV.